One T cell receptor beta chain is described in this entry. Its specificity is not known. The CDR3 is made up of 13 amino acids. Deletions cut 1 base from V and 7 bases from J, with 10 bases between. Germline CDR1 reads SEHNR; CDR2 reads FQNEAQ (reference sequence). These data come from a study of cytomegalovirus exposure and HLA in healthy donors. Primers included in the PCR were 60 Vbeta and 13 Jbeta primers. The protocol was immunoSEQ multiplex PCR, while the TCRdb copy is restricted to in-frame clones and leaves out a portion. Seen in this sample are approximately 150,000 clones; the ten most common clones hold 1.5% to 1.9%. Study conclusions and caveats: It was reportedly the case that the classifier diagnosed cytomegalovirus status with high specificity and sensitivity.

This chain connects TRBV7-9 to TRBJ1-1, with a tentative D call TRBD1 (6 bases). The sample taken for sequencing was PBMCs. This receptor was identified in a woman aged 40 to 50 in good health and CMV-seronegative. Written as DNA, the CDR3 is TGTGCCAGCAGCTTAGGGGGGCCTGGTGAAGCTTTCTTT. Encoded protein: CASSLGGPGEAFF.